The 25 T cell receptor beta chains reported below all come from one sample, sequenced in a study of blood T cell repertoires in COVID-19. Assay used: immunoSEQ multiplex PCR; TCRdb lists only in-frame clones, some missing. The sample shows approximately 170,000 clones, less than 80% of them seen only once. Sequencing used PBMCs or T cells enriched from blood (not recorded which). The receptors were sampled from a woman aged 65 to 85 in a cohort exposed to, infected with or recovered from COVID-19 (not recorded which).

This clone appeared a single time. This chain links TRBV4-2 with TRBJ2-7, with 12 bases identical to TRBD1. CDR3 length: 14 residues. V was clipped by 3 bases and J by 7 bases; unmatched bases: 4. Looked up from germline, CDR1 is LGHNA and CDR2 is YNFKEQ. The CDR3 reads CASSQGQGAREQYF. As DNA, the CDR3 is TGTGCCAGCAGCCAGGGACAGGGGGCACGGGAGCAGTACTTC.

This clone appeared once. This chain joins TRBV6-2 or TRBV6-3 and TRBJ2-4; maybe TRBD1 (5 bases). V gave up 5 bases and J gave up 0 bases, with 14 bases separating them. The germline CDR1 and CDR2 sequences are MNHEY and SVGEGT. CDR3 length equals 16 residues. DNA for the CDR3: TGTGCCAGCAGTCCCCTCGACAGCCTAGCCAAAAACATTCAGTACTTC. Residues: CASSPLDSLAKNIQYF.

The chain is built from TRBV7-8 and TRBJ2-4; the match to TRBD2 covers 9 bases. Losses at the gene ends were 5 bases for V and 1 base for J; bases not matched to a gene: 3. The germline gives CDR1 SGHVS, CDR2 FQNEAQ. This CDR3 has 15 residues. As DNA, the CDR3 is TGTGCCAGCAGCCCTAGCGGGGATGCCAAAAACATTCAGTACTTC. It yields the protein CASSPSGDAKNIQYF. Supplemented by reference TRBV7-8 and TRBJ2-4, the full variable domain reads GAGVSQSPRYKVAKRGQDVALRCDPISGHVSLFWYQQALGQGPEFLTYFQNEAQLDKSGLPSDRFFAERPEGSVSTLKIQRTQQEDSAVYLCASSPSGDAKNIQYFGAGTRLSVL.

The genes are TRBV24-1 and TRBJ2-5, with TRBD2 matching 10 bases. The germline V gene encodes CDR1 KGHDR and CDR2 SFDVKD. The CDR3 is 16 residues long. Trimming took 4 bases from V and 2 from J; bases not matched to a gene: 6. CDR3 sequence (DNA): TGTGCCACCAGTGACCAAGGACTAGCGGAACAAGAGACCCAGTACTTC. Amino acid sequence: CATSDQGLAEQETQYF.

V and J are TRBV7-3 and TRBJ2-1, with 9 bases identical to TRBD2. Looked up from germline, CDR1 is SGHTA and CDR2 is FQGTGA. The CDR3 extends over 15 amino acids. The trim removed 2 bases at V and 4 bases at J, leaving 3 bases unmatched. CDR3 loop: CASSLPLAGYNEQFF. The CDR3 coding sequence is TGTGCCAGCAGCTTACCCCTAGCGGGATACAATGAGCAGTTCTTC.

The gene calls are TRBV6-4 and TRBJ2-7; D not certain. Germline assignment: CDR1 MRHNA and CDR2 SNTAGT. CDR3 length: 12 amino acids. Trimming cost V 9 bases and J 0 bases, with 9 bases left between them. This chain's CDR3 is CARLWASYEQYF. The CDR3 DNA is TGTGCCAGACTTTGGGCCTCCTACGAGCAGTACTTC.

The rearrangement uses TRBV28 and TRBJ1-1, with D possibly matching TRBD1 (6 bases). CDR3 length: 15 amino acids. CDR1 is MDHEN and CDR2 is SYDVKM in the germline V gene. V lost 1 base and J lost 5, with 14 bases in between. DNA for the CDR3: TGTGCCAGCAGTTTATCAGGGGCCGCCGGGACTGAAGCTTTCTTT. Residues: CASSLSGAAGTEAFF.

This chain uses TRBV2 with TRBJ2-7; D possibly corresponds to TRBD2 (6 bases). There are 13 residues in the CDR3. Germline CDR1 is SNHLY and CDR2 is FYNNEI. The ends were cut back, 4 bases at V and 6 bases at J, with 13 bases in the middle. The CDR3 nucleotides read TGTGCCAGCAGTGGACCCGGCGGGGCCGAGCAGTACTTC. Translation: CASSGPGGAEQYF. The whole variable domain, remainder taken from reference TRBV2 and TRBJ2-7, is EPEVTQTPSHQVTQMGQEVILRCVPISNHLYFYWYRQILGQKVEFLVSFYNNEISEKSEIFDDQFSVERPDGSNFTLKIRSTKLEDSAMYFCASSGPGGAEQYFGPGTRLTVT.

Turning to this clone: This sample also contains other DNA sequences that code for the same CDR3. CDR3 region: CASSLDGSSYNEQFF. In DNA form, the CDR3 reads TGCGCCAGCAGCTTGGACGGGAGCTCCTACAATGAGCAGTTCTTC. V is TRBV5-1 and J is TRBJ2-1, with a possible D match to TRBD2 (6 bases). This CDR3 is 15 amino acids long. Germline lookup yields CDR1 SGHRS and CDR2 YFSETQ. V was pared by 0 bases and J by 0 bases, with 7 bases between.

V usage is TRBV7-9 and J usage is TRBJ1-2; 9 bases align to TRBD1. Trimming at V came to 5 bases and at J to 7 bases, leaving 11 bases not matched to a gene. Germline lookup yields CDR1 SEHNR and CDR2 FQNEAQ (reference sequence). The CDR3 length is 15 residues. The CDR3 DNA is TGTGCCAGCAGCGGACCAAACAGGGGGCTCGGTGGCTACACCTTC. This gives the protein CASSGPNRGLGGYTF.

This clone turned up a few times. The J gene is TRBJ1-6, the V gene TRBV3-1 (or the pseudogene TRBV3-2); D is unresolved. Germline CDR1 reads LGHDT; CDR2 reads YNNKEL (reference sequence). V was trimmed by 0 bases and J by 14 bases, leaving 11 bases between them. The CDR3 is 13 residues long. Here the CDR3 DNA reads TGTGCCAGCAGCCAAGAGAGAGGTTTGACCCTCCACTTT. Encoded protein: CASSQERGLTLHF.

The chain links TRBV2 to TRBJ2-3, with 9 positions matching TRBD2. V trimming: 8 bases; J trimming: 6 bases; junction bases outside the gene matches: 9. CDR3 length equals 14 residues. The germline CDR1 and CDR2 sequences are SNHLY and FYNNEI. CDR3 amino acids: CASLLAGSWDTQYF. The CDR3 DNA sequence: TGTGCCAGCTTGCTAGCGGGGAGCTGGGATACGCAGTATTTT.

The chain uses TRBV7-9 and TRBJ1-2; D is perhaps TRBD1 (5 bases). V dropped 1 base and J dropped 4 bases, with 7 bases sitting between them. The length of the CDR3 is 13 residues. Germline CDR1 is SEHNR and CDR2 is FQNEAQ (reference sequence). The CDR3 DNA reads TGTGCCAGCAGCTTAGGACAGAGCTATGGCTACACCTTC. This gives the protein CASSLGQSYGYTF.

The CDR3 DNA follows: TGCGCCAGCAGACACAGGGAAGGCTCCTACAATGAGCAGTTCTTC. Protein sequence: CASRHREGSYNEQFF. This sequence joins TRBV5-1 and TRBJ2-1; possible D gene TRBD1, 6 bases. Germline loops: CDR1 SGHRS, CDR2 YFSETQ. The CDR3 loop spans 15 amino acids. Trimming removed 5 bases from V and 0 bases from J, with 12 bases in between.

V and J are TRBV7-3 and TRBJ2-5, with 7 positions matching TRBD2. V was pared by 10 bases and J by 6 bases, with 17 bases of the junction left unmatched. The CDR3 has 15 residues. Germline values: CDR1 SGHTA, CDR2 FQGTGA. The CDR3 sequence: CATVEEREGWQTQYF. As DNA, the CDR3 is TGTGCCACCGTCGAGGAGCGGGAAGGGTGGCAGACCCAGTACTTC. Full variable domain (outside the CDR3, taken from reference TRBV7-3 and TRBJ2-5): GAGVSQTPSNKVTEKGKYVELRCDPISGHTALYWYRQSLGQGPEFLIYFQGTGAADDSGLPNDRFFAVRPEGSVSTLKIQRTERGDSAVYLCATVEEREGWQTQYFGPGTRLLVL.

Only a few counts were recorded for this clone. The chain is built from TRBV28 and TRBJ1-1; D perhaps matches TRBD1 (5 bases). Germline CDR1 reads MDHEN; CDR2 reads SYDVKM. The CDR3 contains 15 residues. V shed 5 bases and J shed 0 bases, with 13 bases lying between them. CDR3 sequence reads: CASSPPRAMNTEAFF. In DNA, the CDR3 is TGTGCCAGCAGTCCTCCCAGGGCGATGAACACTGAAGCTTTCTTT.

The V and J genes are TRBV18 and TRBJ1-1; TRBD1 matches 8 bases. Germline trimming cut 4 bases from V and 1 base from J; bases unmatched to any gene: 2. The CDR3 extends over 14 amino acids. Per the germline V gene, CDR1 is KGHSH and CDR2 is LQKENI. The CDR3 sequence: CASSQGQGNTEAFF. The CDR3 DNA follows: TGTGCCAGCTCACAAGGACAGGGGAACACTGAAGCTTTCTTT.

The chain uses TRBV11-2 and TRBJ2-5, with unresolved D. Germline CDR1 SGHAT, CDR2 FQNNGV. The CDR3 length is 15 residues. Trimming shortened V by 1 base and J by 1 base, and 10 bases separated the two germline ends. The CDR3, as DNA: TGTGCCAGCAGCTTAGTGGTGGCAGGCCAAGAGACCCAGTACTTC. Encoded protein: CASSLVVAGQETQYF.

The chain joins TRBV7-9 to TRBJ2-6; the match to TRBD2 covers 9 bases. The CDR3 runs to 16 residues. CDR1 and CDR2 from the germline V gene are SEHNR and FQNEAQ (reference sequence). V dropped 4 bases and J dropped 3; count of bases not matched to a gene: 4. CDR3 in DNA: TGTGCCAGCAGCTCTAGCGGGATAGGTGGGGCCAACGTCCTGACTTTC. Translating gives CASSSSGIGGANVLTF.

Here the CDR3 reads CAIGTSTYEQYF. The CDR3 region has the DNA TGTGCCATCGGAACTAGCACCTACGAGCAGTACTTC. The V gene is TRBV10-3, the J gene TRBJ2-7, with a tentative D call TRBD2 (6 bases). V was clipped by 8 bases and J by 2 bases, with 10 bases between them. The CDR3 has 12 residues. Germline CDR1 ENHRY, CDR2 SYGVKD.

The chain recombines TRBV2 with TRBJ2-7; no definite D call. Trimming took 5 bases from V and 5 from J, leaving 7 bases between them. Germline V gives CDR1 SNHLY, CDR2 FYNNEI. This CDR3 region has 11 residues. The CDR3 spells CASSYADEQYF. CDR3 nucleotide sequence: TGTGCCAGCAGTTATGCGGACGAGCAGTACTTC.

The rearrangement joins TRBV28 to TRBJ1-3, with 8 bases identical to TRBD1. V lost 3 bases, J lost 7 bases, and 8 bases stayed unmatched. This CDR3 is 15 amino acids long. Per the germline V gene, CDR1 is MDHEN and CDR2 is SYDVKM. The chain's CDR3 is CASSFWTGKGNTIYF. The DNA for the CDR3 is TGTGCCAGCAGTTTTTGGACAGGGAAAGGGAACACCATATATTTT.

The V and J genes are TRBV5-1 and TRBJ2-3, with 9 bases that match TRBD1. The CDR3 consists of 15 residues. Unmatched junction bases numbered 5, after V lost 4 bases and J lost 2 bases. Germline-derived CDR1 and CDR2 are SGHRS and YFSETQ. CDR3 bases: TGCGCCAGCAGCCGGGGACAGGGAATCACAGATACGCAGTATTTT. As protein: CASSRGQGITDTQYF.

In its sample, this clone was seen a few times. The chain carries TRBV5-5 and TRBJ2-1, with a tentative D call TRBD2 (5 bases). Germline loops: CDR1 SGHKS, CDR2 YYEKEE (reference sequence). This CDR3 has 17 amino acids. Trimming pared 3 bases from V and 0 bases from J, leaving 16 bases between. The CDR3 reads CASSSPLGISSYNEQFF. CDR3 nucleotides: TGTGCCAGCAGCTCCCCACTAGGGATTAGCTCCTACAATGAGCAGTTCTTC.

This clone was found once. The chain carries TRBV6-5 and TRBJ2-7, with D maybe TRBD2 (6 bases). V was shortened by 2 bases and J by 3 bases, with 14 bases between the two germline ends. Per germline, CDR1 MNHEY and CDR2 SVGAGI. This CDR3 has 15 residues. The DNA for the CDR3 is TGTGCCAGCAGTTACGTCGGGAGAGCCATCTACGAGCAGTACTTC. This codes for CASSYVGRAIYEQYF.